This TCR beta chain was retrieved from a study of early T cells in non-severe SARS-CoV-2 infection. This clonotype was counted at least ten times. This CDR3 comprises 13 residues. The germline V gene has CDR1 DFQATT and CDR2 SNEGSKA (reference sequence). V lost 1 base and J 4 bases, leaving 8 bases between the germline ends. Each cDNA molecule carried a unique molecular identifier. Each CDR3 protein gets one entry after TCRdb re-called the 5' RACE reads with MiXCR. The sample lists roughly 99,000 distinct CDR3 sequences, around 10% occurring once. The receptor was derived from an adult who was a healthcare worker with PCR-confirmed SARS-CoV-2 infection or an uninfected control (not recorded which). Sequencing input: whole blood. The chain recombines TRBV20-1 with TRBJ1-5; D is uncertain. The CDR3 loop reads CSARASANQPQHF. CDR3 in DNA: TGCAGTGCTAGAGCCAGCGCAAATCAGCCCCAGCATTTT.